The 7 T cell receptor beta chains given below trace back to one sample, sequenced in a study of radiotherapy plus CTLA-4 blockade in lung cancer. Only in-frame clones appear in the TCRdb table, and some are missing; sequencing was by immunoSEQ multiplex PCR. This sample has over 45,000 clones, with around 80% found just once. The source was peripheral blood, collected from a patient treated with radiotherapy plus ipilimumab. Source of these receptors: a human donor with non-small cell lung cancer who had a complete response to radiotherapy plus ipilimumab.

This clone was seen just once. The V and J genes are TRBV30 and TRBJ2-7; 8 bases are a match to TRBD1. The CDR3 is 13 residues long. Germline-derived CDR1 and CDR2 are GTSNPN and SVGIG (reference sequence). The J segment lost 2 bases and the V segment lost 4 bases, leaving 4 bases of the junction unmatched. CDR3 in amino acids: CAWKRGQAYEQYF. CDR3 sequence (DNA): TGTGCCTGGAAAAGGGGACAGGCCTACGAGCAGTACTTC.

This rearrangement joins TRBV10-3 to TRBJ1-1; TRBD1 matches 8 bases. CDR3 length equals 12 residues. Germline assignment: CDR1 ENHRY and CDR2 SYGVKD. The V and J ends lost 2 bases and 9 bases, in that order; junction bases with no gene match: 2. CDR3 in DNA: TGTGCCATCAGTGAGGGACAGGGAAAAGCTTTCTTT. Its translation: CAISEGQGKAFF.

The V gene is TRBV10-3, the J gene TRBJ1-2; D perhaps matches TRBD1 (6 bases). Trimming cost V 3 bases and J 8 bases, with 16 bases left between them. Germline loops: CDR1 ENHRY, CDR2 SYGVKD. The CDR3 runs to 14 residues. The CDR3: CAISEGEGVRGYTF. CDR3 DNA sequence: TGTGCCATCAGTGAAGGGGAGGGGGTAAGAGGCTACACCTTC.

The chain couples TRBV28 to TRBJ2-7, with TRBD1 identical over 10 bases. With 8 bases clipped from V and 9 bases from J, the junction kept 10 bases outside the gene matches. The CDR3 has 13 amino acids. CDR1 is MDHEN and CDR2 is SYDVKM in the germline V gene. The CDR3 sequence is CASEGQGNSRQYV. The CDR3 DNA sequence: TGTGCCAGCGAGGGACAGGGGAACAGTAGGCAGTACGTC.

The CDR3 region has the DNA TGTGCCAGCAGCATGGGTGTGAGCAGGGGCCGGAACACCGGGGAGCTGTTTTTT. Translation: CASSMGVSRGRNTGELFF. The rearrangement joins TRBV21-1 to TRBJ2-2; the D call TRBD1 from the table was never checked on the DNA. TRBV21-1 is deemed a pseudogene. This CDR3 is built from 18 residues.

This clone was observed a few times. The chain links TRBV19 to TRBJ1-5; D remains unclear. The CDR3 has 14 residues. V dropped 5 bases and J dropped 1 base, with 9 bases sitting between them. Germline CDR1 is LNHDA and CDR2 is SQIVND (reference sequence). This CDR3 is CASSPGGSNQPQHF. Written as DNA, the CDR3 is TGTGCCAGTAGTCCAGGCGGGAGCAATCAGCCCCAGCATTTT.

The chain combines TRBV7-2 with TRBJ2-1, with D possibly matching TRBD1 (6 bases). V lost 5 bases and J 1 base, leaving 9 bases between the germline ends. The CDR3 has 14 residues. Per the germline V gene, CDR1 is SGHTA and CDR2 is FQGNSA. The chain's CDR3 is CASSPGQSYNEQFF. The CDR3 bases are TGTGCCAGCAGCCCCGGACAGTCCTACAATGAGCAGTTCTTC.